A few counts support the clone carrying this TCR beta chain. The antigen remains undetermined. The sample is drawn from a study of T cell repertoires in cytomegalovirus infection. In the study overall: As its CMV epitopes, the study selected recently identified HLA-C-restricted and well-studied HLA-B-restricted targets. CMV infection plus the matching HLA type was flagged by public TCR beta signatures. Study-wide results and limits: There were HLA-C-restricted CMV-specific TCR beta clonotypes dominating the ex vivo response.

Each CDR3 protein gets one entry after TCRdb re-called the reads with MiXCR. The sample yields hundreds of thousands of distinct CDR3 sequences, around 30% seen once. Per germline, CDR1 SGHVS and CDR2 FQNEAQ. CDR3 size: 18 residues. V was trimmed by 5 bases and J by 2 bases, leaving 23 bases between them. The chain couples TRBV7-8 to TRBJ2-3; D may be TRBD1 (6 bases). The material sequenced was cultured CD8+ T cells from PBMCs, taken from culture after CMV antigen stimulation. This TCR came from a human donor in good health (CMV status not recorded). Some clones in this sample may be carry-over from other donors' samples. CDR3 sequence: CASSPASPGHHTTDTQYF. The CDR3 DNA reads as TGTGCCAGCAGCCCCGCGAGCCCGGGACACCATACCACAGATACGCAGTATTTT.